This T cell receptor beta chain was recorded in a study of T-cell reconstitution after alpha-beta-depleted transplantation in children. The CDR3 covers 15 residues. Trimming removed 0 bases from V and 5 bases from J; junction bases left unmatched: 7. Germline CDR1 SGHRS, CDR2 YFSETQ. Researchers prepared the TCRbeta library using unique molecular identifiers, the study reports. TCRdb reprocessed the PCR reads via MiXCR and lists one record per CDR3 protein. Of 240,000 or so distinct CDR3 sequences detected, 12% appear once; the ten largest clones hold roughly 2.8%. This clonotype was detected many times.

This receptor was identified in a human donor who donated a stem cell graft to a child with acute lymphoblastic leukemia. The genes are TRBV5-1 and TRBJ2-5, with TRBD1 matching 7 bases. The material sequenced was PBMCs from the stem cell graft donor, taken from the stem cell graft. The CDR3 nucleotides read TGCGCCAGCAGCTTGGAACCGACAGGGAAGGAGACCCAGTACTTC. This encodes CASSLEPTGKETQYF.